A selection of T cell receptor beta chains follows, all from one sample in a study of cytomegalovirus exposure and HLA in healthy donors. The repertoire was sequenced with immunoSEQ multiplex PCR; TCRdb's copy has only in-frame clones and lacks some. The repertoire has some 130,000 clones, around 80% of them found once; the top ten carry roughly 1.5%. The sequenced sample consisted of PBMCs. The receptors originated from a female donor in good health and CMV-seronegative. Both conserved end residues are part of each CDR3. The order of the fields is D gene, clone size, V gene, J gene, CDR3 protein, CDR3 DNA. A D gene is named only where the DNA matches it firmly. Some rows mark clone size as missing; the rest say once, few, many or name a class of expanded clone.

.	.	TRBV5-1	TRBJ2-1	CASMGPGTSYNEQFF	TGCGCCAGCATGGGCCCCGGGACATCATACAATGAGCAGTTCTTC
TRBD2	.	TRBV28	TRBJ2-7	CASSLAGEEYEQYF	TGTGCCAGCAGTTTGGCGGGGGAGGAGTACGAGCAGTACTTC
.	once	TRBV7-8	TRBJ2-7	CASSLGVAAVSYEQYF	TGTGCCAGCAGCTTAGGGGTAGCGGCTGTCTCCTACGAGCAGTACTTC
.	.	TRBV6-5	TRBJ1-3	CASSFSTSSGNTIYF	TGTGCCAGCAGTTTCTCGACAAGCTCTGGAAACACCATATATTTT
TRBD1	.	TRBV27	TRBJ2-1	CASTRTGGRDEQFF	TGTGCCAGCACCCGGACAGGGGGCCGAGATGAGCAGTTCTTC
.	.	TRBV6-4	TRBJ2-2	CASSARAAGGELFF	TGTGCCAGCAGTGCCCGTGCCGCGGGCGGGGAGCTGTTTTTT
.	.	TRBV28	TRBJ1-2	CASISPGGRGYGYTF	TGTGCCAGCATCTCACCGGGGGGCCGTGGGTATGGCTACACCTTC
TRBD1	.	TRBV9	TRBJ2-7	CASSVGDRGSYEQYF	TGTGCCAGCAGCGTAGGAGACAGGGGCTCCTACGAGCAGTACTTC
.	.	TRBV6-6	TRBJ1-5	CASSYFEGGQPQHF	TGTGCCAGCAGTTACTTCGAGGGTGGTCAGCCCCAGCATTTT
TRBD1	.	TRBV5-1	TRBJ2-5	CASSAQGQETQYF	TGCGCCAGCAGTGCACAGGGGCAAGAGACCCAGTACTTC
.	.	TRBV7-7	TRBJ2-1	CASSLRRAGNSYNEQFF	TGTGCTAGCAGCTTACGTAGGGCAGGGAACTCCTACAATGAGCAGTTCTTC
TRBD2	.	TRBV7-2	TRBJ2-1	CASSTGGRALGEQFF	TGTGCCAGCAGCACGGGCGGGAGGGCCTTGGGCGAGCAGTTCTTC
.	.	TRBV5-5	TRBJ2-6	CASSYAGRGPSGANVLTF	TGTGCCAGCAGCTACGCAGGGCGGGGGCCCTCTGGGGCCAACGTCCTGACTTTC
TRBD1	.	TRBV30	TRBJ1-3	CAWSPGQPSGNTIYF	TGTGCCTGGAGCCCGGGACAGCCCTCTGGAAACACCATATATTTT
.	once	TRBV27	TRBJ2-3	CASSFRESTDTQYF	TGTGCCAGCAGTTTCAGGGAAAGCACAGATACGCAGTATTTT
.	.	TRBV27	TRBJ1-2	CASSLARQPNYGYTF	TGTGCCAGCAGTCTGGCCCGACAGCCCAACTATGGCTACACCTTC
.	.	TRBV5-4	TRBJ2-2	CASSLSEGTGELFF	TGTGCCAGCAGCTTGTCCGAGGGCACCGGGGAGCTGTTTTTT
TRBD2	.	TRBV15	TRBJ2-3	CATSSPPGTSGTDTQYF	TGTGCCACCAGCAGTCCGCCCGGGACTAGCGGCACAGATACGCAGTATTTT
TRBD1	.	TRBV18	TRBJ1-4	CASSQKDRGTNEKLFF	TGTGCCAGCTCACAGAAAGACAGGGGCACTAATGAAAAACTGTTTTTT
TRBD1	.	TRBV25-1	TRBJ2-1	CASSESRQGHNEQFF	TGTGCCAGCAGTGAATCGAGACAGGGGCATAATGAGCAGTTCTTC
TRBD1	.	TRBV7-6	TRBJ2-3	CASSDQTGGTDTQYF	TGTGCCAGCAGCGATCAAACAGGGGGCACAGATACGCAGTATTTT
.	.	TRBV6-5	TRBJ1-1	CASSYRGGGVAEAFF	TGTGCCAGCAGTTATCGAGGCGGGGGGGTAGCTGAAGCTTTCTTT
TRBD1	.	TRBV7-8	TRBJ2-1	CASSLRTGAYNEQFF	TGTGCCAGCAGCTTAAGAACAGGGGCCTACAATGAGCAGTTCTTC
.	.	TRBV30	TRBJ2-7	CAWSVGVQASYEQYF	TGTGCCTGGAGTGTAGGCGTACAGGCCTCCTACGAGCAGTACTTC
TRBD1	.	TRBV27	TRBJ2-5	CASSSDRGYQETQYF	TGTGCCAGCAGTTCGGACAGGGGGTACCAAGAGACCCAGTACTTC
TRBD1	.	TRBV12-5	TRBJ1-1	CAGGSRGATEAFF	TGTGCGGGGGGCTCCAGGGGGGCCACTGAAGCTTTCTTT
.	.	TRBV5-5	TRBJ2-5	CASRQGFVSGTQYF	TGTGCCAGCAGACAAGGATTTGTTTCAGGGACCCAGTACTTC
TRBD2	.	TRBV2	TRBJ2-3	CATKAGGGTDTQYF	TGTGCCACAAAAGCGGGAGGTGGCACAGATACGCAGTATTTT
.	once	TRBV18	TRBJ1-1	CASSPPTTANTEAFF	TGTGCCAGCTCACCACCTACGACAGCGAACACTGAAGCTTTCTTT